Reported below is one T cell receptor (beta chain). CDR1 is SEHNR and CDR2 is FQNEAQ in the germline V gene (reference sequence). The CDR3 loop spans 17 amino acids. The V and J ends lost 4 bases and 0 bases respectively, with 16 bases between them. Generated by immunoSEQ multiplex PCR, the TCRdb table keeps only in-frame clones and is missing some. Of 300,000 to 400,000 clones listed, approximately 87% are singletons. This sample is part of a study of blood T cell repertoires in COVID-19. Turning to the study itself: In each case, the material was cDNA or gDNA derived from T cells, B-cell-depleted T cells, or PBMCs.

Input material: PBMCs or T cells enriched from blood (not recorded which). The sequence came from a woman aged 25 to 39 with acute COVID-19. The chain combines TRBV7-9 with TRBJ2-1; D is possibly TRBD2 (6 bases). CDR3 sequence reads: CASSSRGLGSSYNEQFF. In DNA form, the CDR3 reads TGTGCCAGCAGCTCAAGGGGACTGGGATCCTCCTACAATGAGCAGTTCTTC.